The clone carrying this T cell receptor beta chain came up a few times. Its specificity is not known. Processing released intraepithelial and lamina propria lymphocytes from the graft tissue. The data originate from a study of graft-versus-host responses after intestinal transplantation. About the research overall: Anti-thymocyte globulin induction preceded two to four years of tacrolimus and steroid maintenance in all recipients. Study-level results: Some patients had graft-donor T cell macrochimerism, and their allografts showed high graft-versus-host to host-versus-graft clonal ratios. Detected in recipient marrow were GvH clones, some of which were first observed in ileum or blood.

Method: immunoSEQ multiplex PCR; TCRdb's copy keeps in-frame clones and lacks some. The sample carries approximately 16,000 clones, roughly 60% recorded once. Sequencing was performed on ileum tissue, taken 524 days after transplant. The source of this sequence is a human patient who received an intestinal transplant, so some T cells may come from the graft donor.

The DNA for the CDR3 is TGTGCCAGCAGTGAGGCGGAGAACACTGAAGCTTTCTTT. Its translation is CASSEAENTEAFF. The chain has TRBV6-4 and TRBJ1-1, with unresolved D. Between the trimmed V and J ends, which lost 3 bases and 1 base, there was a span of 6 bases. This CDR3 has 13 residues. From germline, CDR1 is MRHNA and CDR2 SNTAGT.